The rows below give T cell receptor beta chains drawn from one sample of a study of T-cell memory formation after mild COVID-19. From the 5' RACE reads, TCRdb called clonotypes with MiXCR, one entry per CDR3 protein. The repertoire includes about 160,000 distinct CDR3 sequences, around a third of them detected once, and more than 10% sits in the top ten. Sequenced material: PBMCs or a T cell subset sorted from them (not recorded which). Receptor source: an adult woman who had mild COVID-19 (a few samples of this study predate the infection). Cell type and time point are not known. Both conserved end residues are part of each CDR3. A D gene is named only where the DNA matches it firmly. Not all rows give a size; the values are once, few, many and, for expanded clones, a class.

>.|TRBV11-3|.|TRBJ2-1
CASSARDGQQFF
TGTGCCAGCAGCGCCCGGGACGGCCAGCAGTTCTTC
>.|TRBV9|TRBD1|TRBJ2-7
CASSAGDRAALEQYF
TGTGCCAGCAGCGCGGGGGACAGGGCAGCTTTAGAGCAGTACTTC
>.|TRBV9|.|TRBJ2-7
CASSVEGGYSLGEQYF
TGTGCCAGCAGCGTAGAGGGGGGATATTCGCTCGGGGAGCAGTACTTC
>.|TRBV29-1|.|TRBJ2-4
CSVEDRVAKNIQYF
TGCAGCGTTGAAGATCGGGTTGCCAAAAACATTCAGTACTTC
>.|TRBV5-1|.|TRBJ2-3
CASGGVSTDTQYF
TGCGCCAGTGGAGGAGTTAGCACAGATACGCAGTATTTT
>.|TRBV5-1|.|TRBJ2-1
CASSLVRKDNEQFF
TGCGCCAGCAGCTTGGTAAGGAAAGACAATGAGCAGTTCTTC
>.|TRBV27|TRBD1|TRBJ2-7
CASRKGQTTDYEQYF
TGTGCCAGCAGAAAGGGACAGACTACAGACTACGAGCAGTACTTC
>few|TRBV24-1|TRBD2|TRBJ2-5
CATSDYRLAGPQETQYF
TGTGCCACCAGTGACTACAGACTAGCGGGCCCGCAAGAGACCCAGTACTTC
>.|TRBV3-1|.|TRBJ1-1
CASSQGVVGTEAFF
TGTGCCAGCAGCCAAGGGGTAGTGGGCACTGAAGCTTTCTTT
>few|TRBV11-2|TRBD2|TRBJ2-5
CASSWGTSGRETQYF
TGTGCCAGCAGCTGGGGGACTAGCGGGAGAGAGACCCAGTACTTC
>.|TRBV7-7|.|TRBJ2-1
CASSPGDGYEQFF
TGTGCTAGCAGCCCAGGGGACGGGTATGAGCAGTTCTTC
>.|TRBV3-1|TRBD2|TRBJ2-7
CASSQVGGRASYEQYF
TGTGCCAGCAGCCAAGTAGGCGGGAGGGCCTCCTACGAGCAGTACTTC
>.|TRBV27|.|TRBJ2-3
CAARDSLTDTQYF
TGCGCCGCACGAGACAGCCTCACAGATACGCAGTATTTT
>few|TRBV28|.|TRBJ1-5
CASSLNQPQHF
TGTGCCAGCAGCCTCAATCAGCCCCAGCATTTT
>.|TRBV20-1|.|TRBJ2-7
CSAPAQGPYEQYF
TGCAGTGCTCCGGCGCAGGGACCCTACGAGCAGTACTTC
>few|TRBV7-6|.|TRBJ1-5
CASSLGWQPNQPQHF
TGTGCCAGCAGCTTAGGCTGGCAGCCCAATCAGCCCCAGCATTTT
>.|TRBV19|.|TRBJ2-7
CASSQVADTAYEQYF
TGTGCCAGTAGTCAAGTGGCGGACACCGCCTACGAGCAGTACTTC
>.|TRBV27|TRBD2|TRBJ2-5
CASSLRPGGQETQYF
TGTGCCAGCAGTTTGCGCCCGGGAGGCCAAGAGACCCAGTACTTC
>.|TRBV7-6|.|TRBJ2-5
CASSLGIPQETQYF
TGTGCCAGCAGCTTAGGGATACCTCAAGAGACCCAGTACTTC
>.|TRBV5-1|.|TRBJ2-3
CASTQTGAHADTQYF
TGCGCCAGCACCCAAACGGGGGCCCACGCAGATACGCAGTATTTT
>.|TRBV27|.|TRBJ2-7
CASSTGRSYEQYF
TGTGCCAGCAGTACAGGGCGAAGCTACGAGCAGTACTTC
>few|TRBV20-1|.|TRBJ2-5
CSARDSGSQETQYF
TGCAGTGCTAGAGATTCTGGATCTCAAGAGACCCAGTACTTC
>few|TRBV5-1|.|TRBJ1-6
CASSWTGAERAPLHF
TGCGCCAGCAGCTGGACCGGGGCCGAGCGGGCACCCCTCCACTTT
>few|TRBV5-5|.|TRBJ2-6
CASSFRGETLSGANVLTF
TGTGCCAGCAGCTTCAGGGGGGAAACTCTTTCTGGGGCCAACGTCCTGACTTTC
>.|TRBV12-3/TRBV12-4|TRBD1|TRBJ2-5
CASTDWGQGGETQYF
TGTGCCAGCACCGATTGGGGACAGGGAGGAGAGACCCAGTACTTC
>.|TRBV5-5|.|TRBJ2-5
CASSLSSTRETQYF
TGTGCCAGCAGCTTGAGTTCAACGAGGGAGACCCAGTACTTC
>.|TRBV7-6|.|TRBJ2-7
CASSSPGQDYEQYF
TGTGCCAGCAGCTCCCCGGGACAAGACTACGAGCAGTACTTC
>.|TRBV4-2|.|TRBJ2-3
CASSLLAVGTTDTQYF
TGTGCCAGCAGCCTTTTAGCGGTTGGGACGACAGATACGCAGTATTTT
>.|TRBV5-6|.|TRBJ1-1
CASSLALNTEAFF
TGTGCCAGCAGCCTCGCGTTGAACACTGAAGCTTTCTTT
>.|TRBV24-1|TRBD2|TRBJ2-2
CATSDPGTSGSLFTGELFF
TGTGCCACCAGTGATCCCGGGACTAGCGGGAGCCTCTTTACCGGGGAGCTGTTTTTT
>few|TRBV5-1|.|TRBJ2-3
CASSLGTARDTQYF
TGCGCCAGCAGCTTGGGGACCGCACGGGATACGCAGTATTTT
>.|TRBV10-3|TRBD2|TRBJ2-3
CAIGLAVTDTQYF
TGTGCCATCGGGCTAGCGGTAACAGATACGCAGTATTTT
>few|TRBV7-9|.|TRBJ1-2
CASSFPGDFYGYTF
TGTGCCAGCAGCTTCCCGGGGGACTTCTATGGCTACACCTTC
>.|TRBV20-1|TRBD2|TRBJ2-1
CSARKSGLAEQFF
TGCAGTGCTAGAAAATCGGGACTAGCAGAGCAGTTCTTC
>few|TRBV20-1|TRBD2|TRBJ2-1
CSASSGTRGYNEQFF
TGCAGTGCGTCGTCCGGGACTAGGGGTTACAATGAGCAGTTCTTC
>.|TRBV12-3/TRBV12-4|TRBD1|TRBJ2-2
CASSFPWTGGTGELFF
TGTGCCAGCAGTTTTCCCTGGACAGGGGGCACCGGGGAGCTGTTTTTT
>.|TRBV5-1|TRBD2|TRBJ2-5
CASKRVTGTKGETQYF
TGCGCCAGCAAGAGAGTCACCGGGACTAAAGGAGAGACCCAGTACTTC
>.|TRBV3-1|.|TRBJ1-4
CASSPDFRPTNEKLFF
TGTGCCAGCAGCCCCGATTTTAGGCCGACTAATGAAAAACTGTTTTTT
>few|TRBV5-1|.|TRBJ2-3
CASSPWTSLGPDTQYF
TGCGCCAGCAGCCCCTGGACCTCGCTGGGGCCAGATACGCAGTATTTT
>few|TRBV4-1|.|TRBJ2-7
CASSQVDGVSYEQYF
TGCGCCAGCAGCCAAGTCGACGGCGTCTCCTACGAGCAGTACTTC
>once|TRBV4-1|TRBD1|TRBJ1-1
CASSQPDRVAEAFF
TGCGCCAGCAGCCAACCTGACAGGGTGGCTGAAGCTTTCTTT
>.|TRBV5-1|.|TRBJ1-1
CASKDGMNTEAFF
TGCGCCAGCAAAGACGGGATGAACACTGAAGCTTTCTTT
>few|TRBV20-1|TRBD2|TRBJ2-5
CSARGWETSGGETQYF
TGCAGTGCTAGAGGGTGGGAGACTAGCGGGGGTGAGACCCAGTACTTC
>.|TRBV2|TRBD2|TRBJ2-3
CASSGLAGGPDTQYF
TGTGCCAGCAGTGGGTTAGCGGGGGGGCCAGATACGCAGTATTTT
>few|TRBV5-5|TRBD1|TRBJ1-4
CASSLTRTGPGKLFF
TGTGCCAGCAGCTTGACTCGGACAGGGCCGGGAAAACTGTTTTTT
>.|TRBV18|.|TRBJ2-7
CASSPMRQSEQYF
TGTGCCAGCTCACCGATGCGCCAATCCGAGCAGTACTTC
>few|TRBV20-1|TRBD2|TRBJ2-3
CSARGRLAGITDTQYF
TGCAGTGCTAGAGGCAGACTAGCGGGAATCACAGATACGCAGTATTTT
>few|TRBV9|TRBD2|TRBJ2-1
CASSVGLAGNNEQFF
TGTGCCAGCAGCGTAGGCCTAGCGGGGAACAATGAGCAGTTCTTC
>.|TRBV11-2|.|TRBJ2-2
CASTYRPGELFF
TGTGCCAGCACTTACAGGCCGGGGGAGCTGTTTTTT
>few|TRBV5-1|TRBD1|TRBJ2-2
CASSLFSIPGTGTTGELFF
TGCGCCAGCAGCTTGTTTTCAATACCCGGGACAGGGACCACCGGGGAGCTGTTTTTT
>.|TRBV10-3|.|TRBJ1-1
CAISESERGIAFF
TGTGCCATCAGTGAGAGTGAAAGGGGGATAGCTTTCTTT
>.|TRBV7-6|.|TRBJ2-3
CASSLSKLKSGTDTQYF
TGTGCCAGCAGCTTATCTAAGCTCAAGAGCGGGACAGATACGCAGTATTTT
>.|TRBV29-1|.|TRBJ1-1
CSVAVGVRGTEAFF
TGCAGCGTTGCGGTCGGGGTCCGCGGGACTGAAGCTTTCTTT